Below, one T cell receptor beta chain is given with its context. Its target is unknown. The ends were cut back, 3 bases at V and 8 bases at J, with 10 bases in the middle. Germline V gene data show CDR1 as KGHDR and CDR2 as SFDVKD. The CDR3 covers 13 residues. This sample stems from a study of CD8+CD57+ T cells in acquired aplastic anemia. Across the whole study: The sorted CD4+ and CD8+ cells yielded an average approximately 3 ug of DNA.

The use of genomic DNA as template underpinned the TCR beta VDJ and CDR3 profiling. One entry per CDR3 protein, called by TCRdb with MiXCR from the reads. This table has under 350,000 distinct CDR3 sequences, about 50% appearing once. Patients picked for sequencing had shown CD8+CD57+ cell expansion detected by flow cytometry. Patients were untreated when blood was sampled. Study results and limitations: Statistical testing detected no significant gap in CD8+ Simpson's diversity between patients and controls.

The sample comprised sorted CD4+, CD8+, or CD8+CD57+ T cells (not recorded which) from PBMCs. The TCR sequence derives from a human donor with aplastic anemia. The chain links TRBV24-1 to TRBJ1-5; D gene uncertain. CDR3 nucleotide sequence: TGTGCCACCAGTGATGAATACGGGAAGCCCCAGCATTTT. This encodes CATSDEYGKPQHF.